A single sample gave rise to the 8 T cell receptor beta chains below, sequenced in a study of OX40 agonist ivuxolimab in advanced cancers. Repertoires were generated with immunoSEQ multiplex PCR, while TCRdb's copy carries only in-frame clones and drops some. This repertoire shows more than 60,000 clones, 80% to 85% found once; its top ten account for around 25%. This specimen consisted of CD4+ or CD8+ T cells sorted from blood, obtained in a trial of the OX40 agonist ivuxolimab. The source of these receptors is an adult with an advanced solid tumor such as melanoma, head and neck, liver or kidney cancer.

The genes are TRBV7-2 and TRBJ2-3; 13 bases agree with TRBD2. The CDR3 spans 16 residues. The V and J ends lost 5 bases and 4 bases, in that order; junction bases with no gene match: 6. Looked up from germline, CDR1 is SGHTA and CDR2 is FQGNSA. CDR3 DNA sequence: TGTGCCAGCAGCATCACTAGCGGGGGGGGTCCAGATACGCAGTATTTT. This translates into CASSITSGGGPDTQYF.

This clone was counted between two and nine times. The gene calls are TRBV14 and TRBJ1-1; tentative D call: TRBD1 (6 bases). Germline CDR1 and CDR2: SGHDN and FVKESK. The CDR3 contains 15 residues. Between the trimmed V and J ends, which lost 0 bases and 0 bases, there was a span of 8 bases. CDR3 region: CASSQEDSLNTEAFF. The DNA for the CDR3 is TGTGCCAGCAGCCAAGAGGACAGTTTGAACACTGAAGCTTTCTTT.

The table lists this clone with a count of one. CDR3 loop: CASSRTEPNEQFF. The DNA for the CDR3 is TGTGCCAGCTCACGTACAGAACCCAATGAGCAGTTCTTC. The chain uses TRBV18 and TRBJ2-1; D remains unclear. This CDR3 has 13 amino acids. With 4 bases removed from V and 6 bases from J, the gap between germline ends came to 10 bases. Germline V gives CDR1 KGHSH, CDR2 LQKENI.

This chain connects TRBV6-1 to TRBJ2-4; no clear D gene. The germline V and J ends were trimmed by 0 bases and 1 base, with 4 bases remaining between them. The germline gives CDR1 MNHNS, CDR2 SASEGT. The CDR3 consists of 14 residues. CDR3 loop: CASSEAGAKNIQYF. Written as DNA, the CDR3 is TGTGCCAGCAGTGAAGCGGGCGCCAAAAACATTCAGTACTTC.

The CDR3 protein is CASSQDRGTYNEKLFF. CDR3 DNA: TGCGCCAGCAGCCAAGATAGAGGGACCTATAATGAAAAACTGTTTTTT. V and J are TRBV4-3 and TRBJ1-4; D is possibly TRBD1 (5 bases). Deletions cut 0 bases from V and 4 bases from J, with 12 bases between. The CDR3 is 16 residues long. Looked up from germline, CDR1 is LGHNA and CDR2 is YSLEER.

The V gene is TRBV14, the J gene TRBJ1-3; D possibly corresponds to TRBD1 (5 bases). Per germline, CDR1 SGHDN and CDR2 FVKESK. The CDR3 has 16 residues. V gave up 4 bases and J gave up 0 bases, with 13 bases separating them. The chain's CDR3 is CASSPGAGVSGNTIYF. The CDR3 nucleotides are TGTGCCAGCAGCCCTGGTGCGGGGGTCTCTGGAAACACCATATATTTT.

The chain uses TRBV14 and TRBJ2-7; weak D call: TRBD2 (6 bases). Trimming stripped 2 bases from V and 1 base from J, with 12 bases between. CDR3 length: 15 residues. Germline assignment: CDR1 SGHDN and CDR2 FVKESK. CDR3 coding DNA: TGTGCCAGCAGCCAATCCGGGACTTGGTCCTACGAGCAGTACTTC. Residues: CASSQSGTWSYEQYF.

The gene calls are TRBV7-2 and TRBJ2-7; possibly TRBD2 for D (6 bases). Germline CDR1 SGHTA, CDR2 FQGNSA. CDR3 size: 14 residues. Deletions cut 5 bases from V and 2 bases from J, with 13 bases between. CDR3 DNA: TGTGCCAGCAGCATGGGACTGCTTACCTACGAGCAGTACTTC. This codes for CASSMGLLTYEQYF.